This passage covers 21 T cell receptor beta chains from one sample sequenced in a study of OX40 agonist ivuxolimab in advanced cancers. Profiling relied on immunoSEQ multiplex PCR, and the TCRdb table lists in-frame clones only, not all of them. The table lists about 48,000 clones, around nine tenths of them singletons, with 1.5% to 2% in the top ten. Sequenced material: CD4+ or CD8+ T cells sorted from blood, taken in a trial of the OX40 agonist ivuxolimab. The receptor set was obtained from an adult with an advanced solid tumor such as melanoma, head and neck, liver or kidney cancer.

The CDR3 DNA follows: TGTGCCAGCAGCATGAGCACAGATACGCAGTATTTT. Protein sequence: CASSMSTDTQYF. V usage is TRBV7-3 and J usage is TRBJ2-3; no firm D call. The CDR3 extends over 12 amino acids. The germline V gene encodes CDR1 SGHTA and CDR2 FQGTGA. Deletions cut 5 bases from V and 0 bases from J, with 3 bases between.

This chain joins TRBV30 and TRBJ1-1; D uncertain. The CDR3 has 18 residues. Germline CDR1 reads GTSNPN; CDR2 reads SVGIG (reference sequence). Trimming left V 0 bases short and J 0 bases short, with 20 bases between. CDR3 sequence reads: CAWSVISGRYRLNTEAFF. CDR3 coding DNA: TGTGCCTGGAGTGTAATCTCAGGACGATACCGACTGAACACTGAAGCTTTCTTT.

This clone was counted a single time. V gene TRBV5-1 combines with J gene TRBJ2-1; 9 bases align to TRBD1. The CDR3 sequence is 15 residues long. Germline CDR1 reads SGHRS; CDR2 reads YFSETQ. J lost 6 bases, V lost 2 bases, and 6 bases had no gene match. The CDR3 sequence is CASSFQGQGLNEQFF. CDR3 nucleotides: TGCGCCAGCAGCTTCCAGGGACAGGGACTCAATGAGCAGTTCTTC.

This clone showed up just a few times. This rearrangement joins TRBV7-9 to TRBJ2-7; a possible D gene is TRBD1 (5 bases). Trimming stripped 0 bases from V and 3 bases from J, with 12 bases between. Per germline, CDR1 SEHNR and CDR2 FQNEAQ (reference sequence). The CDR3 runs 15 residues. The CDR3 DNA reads TGTGCCAGCAGCTTAGCCGCCTTAGGGGTCTACGAGCAGTACTTC. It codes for CASSLAALGVYEQYF.

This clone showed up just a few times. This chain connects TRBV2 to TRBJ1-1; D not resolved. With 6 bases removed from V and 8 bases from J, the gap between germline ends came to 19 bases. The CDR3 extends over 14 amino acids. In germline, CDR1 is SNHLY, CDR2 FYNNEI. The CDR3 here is CASSAGSYAAEAFF. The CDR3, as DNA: TGTGCCAGCAGCGCGGGTTCGTATGCCGCCGAAGCTTTCTTT.

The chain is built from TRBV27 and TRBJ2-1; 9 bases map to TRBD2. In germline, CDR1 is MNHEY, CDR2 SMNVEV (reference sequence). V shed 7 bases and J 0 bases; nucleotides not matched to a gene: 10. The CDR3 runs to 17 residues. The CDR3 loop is CASTALAGRSSYNEQFF. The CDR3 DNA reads TGTGCCAGCACCGCTCTAGCGGGGCGAAGCTCCTACAATGAGCAGTTCTTC.

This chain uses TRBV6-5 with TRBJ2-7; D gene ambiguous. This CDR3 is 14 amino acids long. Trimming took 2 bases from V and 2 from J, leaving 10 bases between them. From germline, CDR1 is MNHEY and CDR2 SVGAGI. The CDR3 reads CASSYGQWTYEQYF. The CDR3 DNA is TGTGCCAGCAGTTACGGGCAGTGGACCTACGAGCAGTACTTC.

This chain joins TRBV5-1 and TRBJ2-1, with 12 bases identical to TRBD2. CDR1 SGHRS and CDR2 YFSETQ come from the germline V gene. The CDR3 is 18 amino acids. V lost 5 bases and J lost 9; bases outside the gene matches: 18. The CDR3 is CASREGTLAGGPSGEQFF. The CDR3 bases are TGCGCCAGCAGGGAGGGGACTCTAGCGGGAGGGCCGTCCGGTGAGCAGTTCTTC. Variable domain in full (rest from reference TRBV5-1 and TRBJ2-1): KAGVTQTPRYLIKTRGQQVTLSCSPISGHRSVSWYQQTPGQGLQFLFEYFSETQRNKGNFPGRFSGRQFSNSRSEMNVSTLELGDSALYLCASREGTLAGGPSGEQFFGPGTRLTVL.

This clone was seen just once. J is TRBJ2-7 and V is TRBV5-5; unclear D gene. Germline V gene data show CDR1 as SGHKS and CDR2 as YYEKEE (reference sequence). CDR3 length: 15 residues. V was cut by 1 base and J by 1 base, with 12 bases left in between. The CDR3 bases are TGTGCCAGCAGCTTGACTGTTGGGTTTTCCTACGAGCAGTACTTC. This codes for CASSLTVGFSYEQYF.

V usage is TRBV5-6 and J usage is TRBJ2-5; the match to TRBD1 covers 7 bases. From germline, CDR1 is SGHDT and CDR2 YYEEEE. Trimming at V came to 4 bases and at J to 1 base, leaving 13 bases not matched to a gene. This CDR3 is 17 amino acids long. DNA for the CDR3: TGTGCCAGCAGCCCGATGCACAGGGGCAATCCCCAAGAGACCCAGTACTTC. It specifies CASSPMHRGNPQETQYF.

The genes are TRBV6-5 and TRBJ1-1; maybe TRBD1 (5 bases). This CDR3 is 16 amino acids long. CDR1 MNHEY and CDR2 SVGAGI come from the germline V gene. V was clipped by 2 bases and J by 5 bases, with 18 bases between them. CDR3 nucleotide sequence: TGTGCCAGCAGTTACGCCCCCAAGGGGCCGGATACTGAAGCTTTCTTT. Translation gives CASSYAPKGPDTEAFF.

The CDR3 sequence: CASSNNDRAYEQYF. CDR3 nucleotides: TGTGCCAGCAGTAACAATGACAGGGCCTACGAGCAGTACTTC. The chain employs TRBV28 and TRBJ2-7; 7 nucleotides line up with TRBD1. Germline V gene sequence: CDR1 MDHEN, CDR2 SYDVKM. The CDR3 loop spans 14 amino acids. V shed 5 bases, J shed 2 bases, and the junction held 6 bases outside the gene matches.

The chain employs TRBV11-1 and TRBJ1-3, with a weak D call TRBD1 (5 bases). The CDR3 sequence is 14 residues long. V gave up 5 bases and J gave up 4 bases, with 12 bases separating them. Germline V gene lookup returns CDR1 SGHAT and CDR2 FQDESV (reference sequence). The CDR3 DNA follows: TGTGCCAGCAGCCCGACAGTTCCGGGAAACACCATATATTTT. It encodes CASSPTVPGNTIYF.

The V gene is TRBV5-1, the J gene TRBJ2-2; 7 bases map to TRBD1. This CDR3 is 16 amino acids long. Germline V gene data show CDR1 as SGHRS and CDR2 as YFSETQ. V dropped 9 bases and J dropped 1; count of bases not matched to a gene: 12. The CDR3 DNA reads TGCGCCACTACACCTGGGACAGCCTTGAACACCGGGGAGCTGTTTTTT. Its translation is CATTPGTALNTGELFF.

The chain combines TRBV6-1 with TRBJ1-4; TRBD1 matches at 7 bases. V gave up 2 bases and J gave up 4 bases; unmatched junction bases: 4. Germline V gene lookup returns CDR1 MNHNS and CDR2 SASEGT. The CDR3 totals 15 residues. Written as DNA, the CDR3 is TGTGCCAGCAGTGAACGGAACAGGGGTAATGAAAAACTGTTTTTT. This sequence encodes CASSERNRGNEKLFF.

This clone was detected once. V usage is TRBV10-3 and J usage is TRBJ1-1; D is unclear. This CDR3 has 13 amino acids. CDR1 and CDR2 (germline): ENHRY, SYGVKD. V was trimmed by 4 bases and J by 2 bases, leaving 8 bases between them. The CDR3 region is CAISVAVNTEAFF. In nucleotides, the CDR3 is TGTGCCATCAGTGTGGCAGTAAACACTGAAGCTTTCTTT.

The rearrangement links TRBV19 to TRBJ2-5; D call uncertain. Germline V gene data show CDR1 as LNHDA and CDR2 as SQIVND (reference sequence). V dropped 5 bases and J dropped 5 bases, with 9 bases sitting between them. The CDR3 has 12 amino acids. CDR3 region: CASSPRSETQYF. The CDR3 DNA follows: TGTGCCAGTAGTCCCCGGTCTGAGACCCAGTACTTC.

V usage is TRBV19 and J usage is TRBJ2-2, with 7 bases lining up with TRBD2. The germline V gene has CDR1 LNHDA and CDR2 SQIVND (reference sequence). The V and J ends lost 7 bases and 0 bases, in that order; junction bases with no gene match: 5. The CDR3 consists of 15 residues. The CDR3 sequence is CASTSLAANTGELFF. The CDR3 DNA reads TGTGCCAGTACTAGTCTAGCGGCGAACACCGGGGAGCTGTTTTTT.

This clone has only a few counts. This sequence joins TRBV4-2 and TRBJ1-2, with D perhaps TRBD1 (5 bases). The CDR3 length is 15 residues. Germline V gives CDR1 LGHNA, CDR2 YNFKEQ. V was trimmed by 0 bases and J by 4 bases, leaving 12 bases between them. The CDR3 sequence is CASSQESRGSYGYTF. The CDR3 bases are TGTGCCAGCAGCCAAGAATCAAGGGGAAGCTATGGCTACACCTTC.

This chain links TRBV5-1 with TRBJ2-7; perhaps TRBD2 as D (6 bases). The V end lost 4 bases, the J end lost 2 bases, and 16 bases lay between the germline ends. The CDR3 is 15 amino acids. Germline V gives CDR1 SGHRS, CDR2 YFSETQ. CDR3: CASSPDSRGTYEQYF. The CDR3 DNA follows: TGCGCCAGCAGCCCCGACTCCCGGGGGACCTACGAGCAGTACTTC.

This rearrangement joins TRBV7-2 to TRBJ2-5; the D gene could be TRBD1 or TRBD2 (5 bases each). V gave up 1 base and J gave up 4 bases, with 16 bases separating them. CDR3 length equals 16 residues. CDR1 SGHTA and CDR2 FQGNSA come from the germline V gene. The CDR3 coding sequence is TGTGCCAGCAGCTTAGTCTTCGGGGTGGGGACAGAGACCCAGTACTTC. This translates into CASSLVFGVGTETQYF.